These 10 T cell receptor beta chains were sequenced from one sample in a study of molecular identifiers for immune sequencing clone quantification. TCRdb called the PCR reads again in MiXCR, with one record for every CDR3 protein. The sample includes over 35,000 distinct CDR3 sequences, approximately 17% of them seen just once. Sequences were obtained from naive CD8+ T cells from blood, with Jurkat cell RNA spiked in. The sample's subset: FACS-sorted CD8+CD4-CCR7+CD45RA+ naive T cells. All receptors come from a human donor in good health. Some libraries in this study had Jurkat cell RNA spiked in.

This clonotype was counted many times. The chain employs TRBV4-3 and TRBJ2-5; D unclear. V dropped 4 bases and J dropped 2 bases, with 11 bases sitting between them. The CDR3 extends over 14 amino acids. Germline CDR1 reads LGHNA; CDR2 reads YSLEER. In DNA, the CDR3 is TGCGCCAGCAGCCCAGGACGGATACAAGAGACCCAGTACTTC. This encodes CASSPGRIQETQYF.

This clonotype occurred many times. The conserved phenylalanine or tryptophan is not found at the CDR3 terminus, so this likely reflects a read error. CDR3 amino acids: CSATDPGTGYEQYL. DNA for the CDR3: TGCAGTGCTACCGACCCCGGGACGGGCTACGAGCAGTACCTC. The chain combines TRBV20-1 with TRBJ2-7; D may correspond to TRBD1 or TRBD2 (5 bases each). The CDR3 sequence is 14 residues long. Germline CDR1 is DFQATT and CDR2 is SNEGSKA (reference sequence). Trimming removed 4 bases from V and 3 bases from J, with 16 bases in between.

This clonotype was observed at least ten times. The chain employs TRBV12-3 or TRBV12-4 and TRBJ2-5; TRBD1 or TRBD2 may be the D gene (6 bases each). V was shortened by 3 bases and J by 5 bases, with 13 bases between the two germline ends. CDR3 size: 14 residues. CDR3 sequence (DNA): TGTGCCAGCAGTTTTCGGGGGCCCTTGGAGACCCAGTACTTC. The encoded protein is CASSFRGPLETQYF.

At least ten counts were recorded for this clonotype. The rearrangement links TRBV7-2 to TRBJ2-7; D assignment may be TRBD1 or TRBD2 (5 bases each). CDR1 SGHTA and CDR2 FQGNSA come from the germline V gene. This CDR3 contains 14 residues. V was trimmed by 5 bases and J by 4 bases, leaving 15 bases between them. The CDR3 nucleotides are TGTGCCAGCAGCCAGGGACGTAGTGGATACGAGCAGTACTTC. It yields the protein CASSQGRSGYEQYF.

This clonotype was picked up many times. For the CDR3, the DNA is TGCGCCAGCAGCCCAACCCGCTCAGGGGGAGGCACCGGGGAGCTGTTTTTT. Its protein is CASSPTRSGGGTGELFF. This chain joins TRBV4-3 and TRBJ2-2, with D perhaps matching TRBD1 (7 bases). The CDR3 extends over 17 amino acids. Germline V gene data show CDR1 as LGHNA and CDR2 as YSLEER. V lost 4 bases to trimming and J lost 4 bases, with 19 bases between them.

This chain connects TRBV5-4 to TRBJ1-2; 9 nucleotides line up with TRBD1. Germline CDR1 and CDR2: SGHNT and YYREEE (reference sequence). The V gene end was trimmed by 5 bases and the J gene end by 6 bases; junction bases not matched to a gene: 8. The CDR3 covers 14 residues. The CDR3 sequence is CASRQDRGSDGYTF. The CDR3 bases are TGTGCCAGCAGACAGGACAGGGGTAGCGATGGCTACACCTTC.

In regard to this clonotype: This may be a read error, as it is one base from a much larger clone. The CDR3 does not close with the conserved phenylalanine or tryptophan, likely indicating a read error. The chain joins TRBV7-8 to TRBJ2-7; 7 positions match TRBD2. The CDR3 sequence is 13 residues long. Per germline, CDR1 SGHVS and CDR2 FQNEAQ. The junction had 3 bases not matched to a gene; V was cut back by 4 bases and J by 3 bases. The CDR3 region is CASSWGGGYEQYS. DNA of the CDR3: TGTGCCAGCAGCTGGGGCGGGGGCTACGAGCAGTACTCC.

In its sample, this clonotype was seen many times. J is TRBJ2-3 and V is TRBV27; D may be TRBD1 (6 bases). The CDR3 is made up of 14 amino acids. V dropped 5 bases and J dropped 7 bases, with 16 bases sitting between them. CDR1 and CDR2 (germline): MNHEY, SMNVEV (reference sequence). The CDR3 DNA reads as TGTGCCAGCAGTCCAGCAGGGCAGGGGAATACGCAGTATTTT. This sequence encodes CASSPAGQGNTQYF.

The chain carries TRBV28 and TRBJ2-5, with 13 bases lining up with TRBD2. CDR3 length equals 15 residues. Trimming at V came to 1 base and at J to 9 bases, leaving 5 bases not matched to a gene. Germline V gene data show CDR1 as MDHEN and CDR2 as SYDVKM. The CDR3 nucleotides read TGTGCCAGCAGTTTATCCGGGACTAGCGGGGCGGCCCAGTACTTC. Translating it yields CASSLSGTSGAAQYF.

This clonotype was seen a handful of times. V is TRBV4-3 and J is TRBJ2-7; tentatively, D is TRBD2 (7 bases). This CDR3 spans 16 amino acids. Germline V gene data show CDR1 as LGHNA and CDR2 as YSLEER. Trimming pared 4 bases from V and 2 bases from J, leaving 18 bases between. CDR3 residues: CASSPGGRGVPYEQYF. The CDR3 bases are TGCGCCAGCAGCCCGGGGGGCAGGGGCGTTCCCTACGAGCAGTACTTC.